A selection of T cell receptor beta chains follows, all from one sample in a study of T cell repertoires in cytomegalovirus infection. TCRdb analysed the reads with MiXCR anew, one entry per CDR3 protein. The table has about 770,000 distinct CDR3 sequences, around 29% seen once; the top ten hold around 12%. These receptors lack a known antigen. Sample: cultured CD8+ T cells from PBMCs, taken from culture after CMV antigen stimulation. The receptors originated from a human donor in good health (CMV status not recorded). Some clones in this sample may be carry-over from other donors' samples. Both conserved end residues are part of each CDR3. Each record gives: V gene, J gene, D gene, clone size, CDR3 protein, CDR3 DNA. A D gene is named only where the DNA matches it firmly. The size field is filled for only some rows; it gives once, few, many or a size class.

TRBV15	TRBJ2-3	.	.	CATSRDVDTQYF	TGTGCCACCAGCAGAGATGTGGATACGCAGTATTTT
TRBV7-9	TRBJ2-4	TRBD2	few	CASSSLAGIQYF	TGTGCCAGCAGCTCCTTAGCGGGCATTCAGTACTTC
TRBV12-3/TRBV12-4	TRBJ1-5	TRBD1	few	CATRDRGPGQPQHF	TGTGCCACCCGGGACAGGGGGCCCGGGCAGCCCCAGCATTTT
TRBV11-2	TRBJ2-5	TRBD2	once	CASRVAGTEAQYF	TGTGCCAGCAGAGTAGCGGGGACGGAGGCCCAGTACTTC
TRBV15	TRBJ1-1	.	few	CATSRGRQLMNTEAFF	TGTGCCACCAGCAGAGGAAGACAACTCATGAACACTGAAGCTTTCTTT
TRBV10-3	TRBJ2-2	.	.	CAILKSPRGTTGELFF	TGTGCCATCCTTAAATCTCCGAGGGGGACCACCGGGGAGCTGTTTTTT
TRBV7-6	TRBJ2-7	TRBD2	few	CASSPLAGVPYEQYF	TGTGCCAGCAGCCCACTAGCGGGGGTCCCCTACGAGCAGTACTTC
TRBV18	TRBJ1-1	.	.	CASSVDSLYMNTEAFF	TGTGCCAGCTCAGTGGACAGCCTTTATATGAACACTGAAGCTTTCTTT
TRBV28	TRBJ2-4	.	few	CASSFPADLAKNIQYF	TGTGCCAGCAGTTTCCCAGCCGATTTAGCCAAAAACATTCAGTACTTC
TRBV7-9	TRBJ1-2	.	few	CASRSASPGYTF	TGTGCCAGCAGATCAGCTAGTCCTGGCTACACCTTC
TRBV14	TRBJ1-1	.	few	CASSHPSKGFTEAFF	TGTGCCAGCAGCCACCCCTCGAAGGGGTTCACTGAAGCTTTCTTT
TRBV7-9	TRBJ2-6	.	.	CASSFYETVSGANVLTF	TGTGCCAGCAGCTTTTACGAGACGGTTTCTGGGGCCAACGTCCTGACTTTC
TRBV4-1	TRBJ1-2	.	.	CASSQGGAMDGYTF	TGCGCCAGCAGCCAAGGTGGGGCTATGGATGGCTACACCTTC
TRBV14	TRBJ1-1	.	many	CASSLHDSRPEAFF	TGTGCCAGCAGCCTGCATGACAGCCGCCCTGAAGCTTTCTTT
TRBV7-6	TRBJ2-1	TRBD2	.	CASSSGPSKRGAYNEQFF	TGTGCCAGCAGCTCAGGCCCCTCTAAGCGGGGGGCCTACAATGAGCAGTTCTTC
TRBV12-3/TRBV12-4	TRBJ1-4	TRBD1	.	CASTSLDRGNEKLFF	TGTGCCAGCACCTCGTTGGACAGGGGGAATGAAAAACTGTTTTTT
TRBV10-3	TRBJ1-5	.	.	CAISEHERQPQHF	TGTGCCATCAGTGAACATGAGAGACAGCCCCAGCATTTT
TRBV7-9	TRBJ2-3	.	.	CASTPFGTSTDTQYF	TGTGCCAGCACCCCTTTTGGGACTAGCACAGATACGCAGTATTTT
TRBV4-3	TRBJ1-6	.	few	CASSQDLPTVNSPLHF	TGCGCCAGCAGCCAAGATCTTCCTACCGTCAATTCACCCCTCCACTTT
TRBV6-1	TRBJ1-4	.	.	CASSEDVGVFEKLFF	TGTGCCAGCAGTGAAGACGTGGGAGTTTTTGAAAAACTGTTTTTT
TRBV6-6	TRBJ2-2	.	.	CASSYSARGAITGELFF	TGTGCCAGCAGTTACTCGGCACGGGGGGCTATCACCGGGGAGCTGTTTTTT
TRBV9	TRBJ1-5	.	.	CASSRGYNQPQHF	TGTGCCAGCAGCCGGGGATACAATCAGCCCCAGCATTTT
TRBV6-6	TRBJ1-4	.	few	CASSYVFPRAAANEKLFF	TGTGCCAGCAGTTACGTTTTCCCGAGGGCGGCGGCTAATGAAAAACTGTTTTTT
TRBV6-5	TRBJ1-4	.	.	CASSYRPGGVVEEKLFF	TGTGCCAGCAGTTATCGGCCCGGGGGAGTGGTCGAGGAAAAACTGTTTTTT
TRBV10-3	TRBJ2-1	.	many	CAISDLIGVRSYNEQFF	TGTGCCATCAGTGACCTGATTGGGGTTAGGAGTTACAATGAGCAGTTCTTC
TRBV11-2	TRBJ2-3	.	.	CASSGNLLGTDTQYF	TGTGCCAGCAGCGGGAATTTATTAGGCACAGATACGCAGTATTTT
TRBV7-9	TRBJ1-5	TRBD1	.	CASSSGQLYQPQHF	TGTGCCAGCAGCTCGGGACAGCTTTATCAGCCCCAGCATTTT
TRBV7-9	TRBJ2-3	.	.	CASSLEVQGRTDTQYF	TGTGCCAGCAGCTTAGAGGTACAGGGTCGCACAGATACGCAGTATTTT
TRBV10-3	TRBJ2-3	.	few	CAISEPSTYREAADTQYF	TGTGCCATCAGTGAGCCGAGCACCTACAGGGAAGCGGCAGATACGCAGTATTTT
TRBV12-3/TRBV12-4	TRBJ1-1	.	few	CASVGAGFRVTEAFF	TGTGCCAGCGTAGGCGCAGGGTTTCGGGTCACTGAAGCTTTCTTT
TRBV7-2	TRBJ2-3	TRBD1	many	CASSSPGTGTDTQYF	TGTGCCAGCAGCTCACCCGGGACAGGTACAGATACGCAGTATTTT
TRBV5-8	TRBJ2-3	.	many	CASSSGTSSTDTQYF	TGTGCCAGCAGTTCCGGGACTTCTAGCACAGATACGCAGTATTTT
TRBV4-1	TRBJ2-2	.	.	CASSQDRETGELFF	TGCGCCAGCAGCCAAGATAGGGAGACCGGGGAGCTGTTTTTT
TRBV10-3	TRBJ1-1	.	.	CAISESGGANTEAFF	TGTGCCATCAGTGAGTCAGGGGGAGCGAACACTGAAGCTTTCTTT
TRBV6-1	TRBJ2-5	TRBD2	.	CASSSQPGLAGQETQYF	TGTGCCAGCAGTTCCCAACCCGGACTAGCGGGACAAGAGACCCAGTACTTC
TRBV29-1	TRBJ2-7	.	.	CSVEGRDYEQYF	TGCAGCGTTGAGGGTCGAGACTACGAGCAGTACTTC